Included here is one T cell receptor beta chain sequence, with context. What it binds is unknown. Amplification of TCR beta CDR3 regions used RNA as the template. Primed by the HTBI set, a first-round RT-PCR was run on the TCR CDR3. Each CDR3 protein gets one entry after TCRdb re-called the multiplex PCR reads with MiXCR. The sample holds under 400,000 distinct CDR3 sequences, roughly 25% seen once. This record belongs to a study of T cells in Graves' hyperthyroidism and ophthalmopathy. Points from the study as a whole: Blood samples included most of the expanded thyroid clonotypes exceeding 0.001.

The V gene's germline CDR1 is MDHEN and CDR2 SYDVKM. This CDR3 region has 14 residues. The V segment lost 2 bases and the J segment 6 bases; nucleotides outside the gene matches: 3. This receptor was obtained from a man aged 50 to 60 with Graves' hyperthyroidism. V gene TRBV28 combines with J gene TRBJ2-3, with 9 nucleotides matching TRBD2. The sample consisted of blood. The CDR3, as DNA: TGTGCCAGCAGTTTAGCGGGAGGGGTGGATACGCAGTATTTT. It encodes CASSLAGGVDTQYF.